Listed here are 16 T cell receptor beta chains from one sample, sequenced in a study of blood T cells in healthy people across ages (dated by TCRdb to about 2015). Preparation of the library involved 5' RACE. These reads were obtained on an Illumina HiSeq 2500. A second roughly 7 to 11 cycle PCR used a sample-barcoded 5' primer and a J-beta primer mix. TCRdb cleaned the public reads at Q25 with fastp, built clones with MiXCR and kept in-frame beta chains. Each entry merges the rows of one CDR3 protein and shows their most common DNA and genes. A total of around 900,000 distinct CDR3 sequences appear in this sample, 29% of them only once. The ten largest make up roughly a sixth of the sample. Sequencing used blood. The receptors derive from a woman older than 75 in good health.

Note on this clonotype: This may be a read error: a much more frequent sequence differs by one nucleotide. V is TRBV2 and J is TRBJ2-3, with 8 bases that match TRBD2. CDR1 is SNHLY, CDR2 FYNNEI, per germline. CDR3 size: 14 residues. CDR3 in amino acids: CASKKRGITDMQYF. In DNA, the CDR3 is TGTGCCAGCAAGAAGCGGGGGATCACAGATATGCAGTATTTT.

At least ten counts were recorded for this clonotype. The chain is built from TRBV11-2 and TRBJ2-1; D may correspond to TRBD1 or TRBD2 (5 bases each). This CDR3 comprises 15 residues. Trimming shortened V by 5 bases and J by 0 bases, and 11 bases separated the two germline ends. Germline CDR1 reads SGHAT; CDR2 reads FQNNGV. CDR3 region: CASSAPGSSYNEQFF. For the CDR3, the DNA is TGTGCCAGCAGCGCACCAGGGAGCTCCTACAATGAGCAGTTCTTC.

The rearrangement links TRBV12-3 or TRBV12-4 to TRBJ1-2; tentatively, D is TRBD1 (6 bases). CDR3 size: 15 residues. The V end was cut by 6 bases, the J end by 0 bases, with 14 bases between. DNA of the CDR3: TGTGCCAGCAGGGACAGCCCCTCTTCTAACTATGGCTACACCTTC. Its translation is CASRDSPSSNYGYTF.

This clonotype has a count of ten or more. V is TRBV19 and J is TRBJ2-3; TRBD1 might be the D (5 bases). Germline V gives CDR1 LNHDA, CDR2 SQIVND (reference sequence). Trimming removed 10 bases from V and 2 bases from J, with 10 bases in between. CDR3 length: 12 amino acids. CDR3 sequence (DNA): TGTGCCACTGAGACAGACACAGATACGCAGTATTTT. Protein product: CATETDTDTQYF.

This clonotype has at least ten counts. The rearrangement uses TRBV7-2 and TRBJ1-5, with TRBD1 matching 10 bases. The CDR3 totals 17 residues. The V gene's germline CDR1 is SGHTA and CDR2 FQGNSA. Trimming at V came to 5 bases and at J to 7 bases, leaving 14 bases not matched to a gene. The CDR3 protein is CASSPSFDRGPYQPQHF. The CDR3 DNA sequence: TGTGCCAGCAGCCCCTCTTTTGACAGGGGGCCGTACCAGCCCCAGCATTTT.

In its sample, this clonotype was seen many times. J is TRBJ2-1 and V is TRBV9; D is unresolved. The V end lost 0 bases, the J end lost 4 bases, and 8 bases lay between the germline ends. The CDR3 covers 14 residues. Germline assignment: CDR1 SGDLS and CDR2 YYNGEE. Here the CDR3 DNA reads TGTGCCAGCAGCGTAGGAGGATATTACAATGAGCAGTTCTTC. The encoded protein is CASSVGGYYNEQFF. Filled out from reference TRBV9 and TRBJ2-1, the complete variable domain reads DSGVTQTPKHLITATGQRVTLRCSPRSGDLSVYWYQQSLDQGLQFLIQYYNGEERAKGNILERFSAQQFPDLHSELNLSSLELGDSALYFCASSVGGYYNEQFFGPGTRLTVL.

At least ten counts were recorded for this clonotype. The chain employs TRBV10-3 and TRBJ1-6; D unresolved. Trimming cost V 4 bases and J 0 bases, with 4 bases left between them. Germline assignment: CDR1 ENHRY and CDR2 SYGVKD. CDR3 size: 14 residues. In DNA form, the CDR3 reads TGTGCCATCAGTGGGAGCTCCTATAATTCACCCCTCCACTTT. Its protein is CAISGSSYNSPLHF.

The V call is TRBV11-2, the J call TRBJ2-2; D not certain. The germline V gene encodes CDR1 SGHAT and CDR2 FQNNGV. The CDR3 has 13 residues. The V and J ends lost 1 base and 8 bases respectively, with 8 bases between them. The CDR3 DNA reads TGTGCCAGCAGCTTAGTAATGCAAGGGGAGCTGTTTTTT. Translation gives CASSLVMQGELFF.

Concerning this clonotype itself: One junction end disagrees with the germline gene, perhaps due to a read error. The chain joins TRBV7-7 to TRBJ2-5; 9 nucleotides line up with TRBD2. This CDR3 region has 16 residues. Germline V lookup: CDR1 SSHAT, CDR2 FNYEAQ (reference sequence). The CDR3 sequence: CASSPGTSRLQETQYF. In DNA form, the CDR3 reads TGTGCTAGCAGCCCGGGGACTAGCCGGCTCCAAGAGACCCAGTACTTC.

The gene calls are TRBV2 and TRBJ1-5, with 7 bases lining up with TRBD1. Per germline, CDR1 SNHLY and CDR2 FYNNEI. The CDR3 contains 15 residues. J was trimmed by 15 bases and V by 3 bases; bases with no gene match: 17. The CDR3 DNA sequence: TGTGCCAGCAGTGATTGGACAGGTCAGGTCCGTTCGACGCATTTT. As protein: CASSDWTGQVRSTHF.

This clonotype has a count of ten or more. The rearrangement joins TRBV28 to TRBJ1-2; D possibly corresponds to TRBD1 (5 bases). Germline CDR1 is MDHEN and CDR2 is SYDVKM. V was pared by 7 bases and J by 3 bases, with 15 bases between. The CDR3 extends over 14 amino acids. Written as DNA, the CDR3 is TGTGCCAGCACCCTGGGGCAGGGAGACTATGGCTACACCTTC. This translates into CASTLGQGDYGYTF.

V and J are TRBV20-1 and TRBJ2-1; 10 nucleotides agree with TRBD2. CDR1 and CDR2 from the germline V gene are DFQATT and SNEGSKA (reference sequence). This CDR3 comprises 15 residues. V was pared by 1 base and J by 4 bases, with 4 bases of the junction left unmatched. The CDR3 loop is CSARGSSGSYNEQFF. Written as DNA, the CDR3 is TGCAGTGCTAGAGGGTCTAGCGGGAGTTACAATGAGCAGTTCTTC.

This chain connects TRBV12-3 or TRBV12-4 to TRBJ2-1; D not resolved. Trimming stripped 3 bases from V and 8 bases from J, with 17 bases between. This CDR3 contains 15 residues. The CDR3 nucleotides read TGTGCCAGCAGTTTGGACCGGGCCACGGTGTATGAGCAGTTCTTC. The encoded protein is CASSLDRATVYEQFF.

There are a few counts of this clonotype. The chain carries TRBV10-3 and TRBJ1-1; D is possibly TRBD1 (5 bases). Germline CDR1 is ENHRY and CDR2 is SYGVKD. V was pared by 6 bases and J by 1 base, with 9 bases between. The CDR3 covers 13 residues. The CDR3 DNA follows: TGTGCCATCAGGGGGGGGGGGAACACTGAAGCTTTCTTT. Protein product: CAIRGGGNTEAFF.

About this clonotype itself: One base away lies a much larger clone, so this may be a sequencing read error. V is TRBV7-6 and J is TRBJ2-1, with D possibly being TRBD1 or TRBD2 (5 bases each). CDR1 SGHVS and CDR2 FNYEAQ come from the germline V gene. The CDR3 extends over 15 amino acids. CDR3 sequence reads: CASSSPGPSYNGQFF. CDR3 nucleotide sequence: TGTGCCAGCAGCTCGCCGGGGCCTTCCTACAATGGGCAGTTCTTC.

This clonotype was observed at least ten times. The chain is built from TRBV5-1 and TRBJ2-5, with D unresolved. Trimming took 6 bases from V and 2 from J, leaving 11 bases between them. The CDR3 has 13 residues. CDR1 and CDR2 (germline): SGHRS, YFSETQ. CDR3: CASTENSQETQYF. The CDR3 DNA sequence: TGCGCCAGCACCGAAAACTCTCAAGAGACCCAGTACTTC.